The TCR beta chain described here comes from a study of T cell responses to AZD1222 COVID-19 vaccine. Regarding the study as a whole: There were repertoire samples only from the period after the peak T cell response. Just a handful of people given AZD1222 tested seropositive at baseline. Targets within unmutated variant regions were reportedly found for nearly half of spike-specific TCRs.

For this clone: The antigen is unknown.

Libraries were prepared by immunoSEQ multiplex PCR; TCRdb keeps only in-frame clonotypes and omits some of them. The table lists about 130,000 clones, roughly nine tenths of them singletons. This CDR3 spans 14 amino acids. Germline CDR1 and CDR2: ENHRY and SYGVKD. The V end was cut by 4 bases, the J end by 1 base, with 10 bases between. The receptor's source is an adult in good health. The specimen was peripheral blood, collected on day 0 of AZD1222 vaccination. The V call is TRBV10-3, the J call TRBJ2-5; the D gene is possibly TRBD1 (5 bases). CDR3 region: CAISVLQGQETQYF. The CDR3 DNA follows: TGTGCCATCAGTGTTCTTCAGGGCCAAGAGACCCAGTACTTC.